Here is one TCR beta chain with its context. What it recognizes is unknown. The study ran its PCR with 60 Vbeta and 13 Jbeta primers. The protocol was immunoSEQ multiplex PCR, while the TCRdb copy is restricted to in-frame clones and leaves out a portion. The profile shows 120,000 or so clones, about 79% of them singletons. The germline V gene encodes CDR1 MDHEN and CDR2 SYDVKM. The CDR3 is made up of 15 amino acids. V lost 3 bases to trimming and J lost 6 bases; unmatched junction nucleotides: 7. The data originate from a study of cytomegalovirus exposure and HLA in healthy donors. The study's findings and limits: Most of the TCR beta V segments (in an earlier analysis) were productive either about 87% or about 30% of the time. Based on reports, TCR beta sequences accurately predicted HLA-A and HLA-B alleles for most subjects. Reported performance of the classifier showed diagnosis of cytomegalovirus status with high specificity and sensitivity.

The receptor was isolated from a woman aged 45-60 years in good health and CMV-seronegative. This chain joins TRBV28 and TRBJ1-5, with 8 bases identical to TRBD1. Material: PBMCs. The CDR3 sequence: CASSFRGRLVQPQHF. The CDR3 DNA is TGTGCCAGCAGTTTCAGGGGGCGCCTTGTTCAGCCCCAGCATTTT.